This is a list of T cell receptor beta chains from one sample in a study of identifying expanded T cells in peripheral blood. Assay used: immunoSEQ multiplex PCR; TCRdb lists only in-frame clones, some missing. The table includes approximately 100,000 clones, less than 90% detected once. Material: blood. These receptor sequences come from a person aged 18-70 years in good health. CDR3s include the opening cysteine and the closing phenylalanine or tryptophan. A D gene is named only where the DNA matches it firmly. Only part of the rows carry a size: once, few, many, or a class if the clone is expanded.

V: TRBV6-5; J: TRBJ1-1; size: .; D: .; CDR3: CASSWENTEAFF; DNA: TGTGCCAGCAGTTGGGAGAACACTGAAGCTTTCTTT
V: TRBV2; J: TRBJ2-1; size: .; D: TRBD1; CDR3: CASILLDRGLGYNEQFF; DNA: TGTGCCAGCATCCTTCTCGACAGGGGGCTGGGGTACAATGAGCAGTTCTTC
V: TRBV5-1; J: TRBJ2-4; size: .; D: .; CDR3: CASSPSGENIQYF; DNA: TGCGCCAGCAGCCCATCAGGGGAAAACATTCAGTACTTC
V: TRBV7-3; J: TRBJ1-6; size: once; D: .; CDR3: CASSLDNSPLHF; DNA: TGTGCCAGCAGCTTAGATAATTCACCCCTCCACTTT
V: TRBV4-3; J: TRBJ2-7; size: .; D: TRBD1; CDR3: CASSPGQVDEQYF; DNA: TGCGCCAGCAGCCCCGGACAGGTGGACGAGCAGTACTTC
V: TRBV5-1; J: TRBJ2-3; size: once; D: .; CDR3: CASSLVGGQGLARTDTQYF; DNA: TGCGCCAGCAGCTTGGTGGGAGGGCAGGGGCTAGCTAGGACAGATACGCAGTATTTT
V: TRBV5-1; J: TRBJ2-3; size: .; D: TRBD2; CDR3: CASSLDASGINTDTQYF; DNA: TGCGCCAGCAGCTTGGATGCTAGCGGGATTAACACAGATACGCAGTATTTT
V: TRBV7-9; J: TRBJ2-3; size: .; D: .; CDR3: CASSFGADTQYF; DNA: TGTGCCAGCAGCTTTGGCGCAGATACGCAGTATTTT
V: TRBV7-2; J: TRBJ2-4; size: .; D: .; CDR3: CASSLDLIGQYF; DNA: TGTGCCAGCAGCTTAGACTTAATAGGACAGTACTTC
V: TRBV11-3; J: TRBJ2-1; size: .; D: TRBD2; CDR3: CASSLSGTRHNEQFF; DNA: TGTGCCAGCAGCTTATCAGGGACTAGGCACAATGAGCAGTTCTTC
V: TRBV19; J: TRBJ2-1; size: .; D: .; CDR3: CASKRKSSYNEQFF; DNA: TGTGCCAGTAAGCGGAAGAGCTCCTACAATGAGCAGTTCTTC
V: TRBV4-3; J: TRBJ2-1; size: .; D: .; CDR3: CASSQEGGGAPYNEQFF; DNA: TGCGCCAGCAGCCAAGAGGGCGGCGGGGCTCCATACAATGAGCAGTTCTTC
V: TRBV30; J: TRBJ1-2; size: .; D: .; CDR3: CAWSLAGSYGYTF; DNA: TGTGCCTGGAGTTTGGCAGGCAGCTATGGCTACACCTTC
V: TRBV11-2; J: TRBJ2-1; size: once; D: .; CDR3: CASSFRGLHNEQFF; DNA: TGTGCCAGCAGCTTTAGGGGACTTCACAATGAGCAGTTCTTC
V: TRBV5-6; J: TRBJ2-5; size: .; D: TRBD1; CDR3: CASTLQGAGETQYF; DNA: TGTGCCAGCACCCTTCAGGGGGCGGGAGAGACCCAGTACTTC
V: TRBV7-3; J: TRBJ1-2; size: .; D: .; CDR3: CASSRTREDGYTF; DNA: TGTGCCAGCAGCCGGACAAGGGAAGATGGCTACACCTTC
V: TRBV18; J: TRBJ2-7; size: .; D: .; CDR3: CASSPPGQSSYEQYF; DNA: TGTGCCAGCTCACCACCTGGACAGAGCTCCTACGAGCAGTACTTC
V: TRBV5-4; J: TRBJ1-4; size: .; D: TRBD1; CDR3: CASSPDRGREKLFF; DNA: TGTGCCAGCAGCCCCGACAGGGGGCGAGAAAAACTGTTTTTT
V: TRBV5-1; J: TRBJ2-7; size: .; D: TRBD1; CDR3: CASSLTGGYEQYF; DNA: TGCGCCAGCAGCTTGACAGGGGGCTACGAGCAGTACTTC
V: TRBV6-4; J: TRBJ2-2; size: once; D: .; CDR3: CASSEGTTGELFF; DNA: TGTGCCAGCAGTGAAGGGACGACCGGGGAGCTGTTTTTT
V: TRBV9; J: TRBJ2-5; size: .; D: .; CDR3: CASSPSQGWETQYF; DNA: TGTGCCAGCAGCCCATCACAGGGCTGGGAGACCCAGTACTTC
V: TRBV7-3; J: TRBJ2-7; size: .; D: .; CDR3: CASSLGSGEQYF; DNA: TGTGCCAGCAGCTTAGGCAGCGGCGAGCAGTACTTC
V: TRBV6-5; J: TRBJ1-1; size: .; D: .; CDR3: CASSYSGRLTFF; DNA: TGTGCCAGCAGTTACTCGGGCAGACTCACTTTCTTT
V: TRBV5-4; J: TRBJ2-7; size: .; D: TRBD1; CDR3: CASSLDRGTYEQYF; DNA: TGTGCCAGCAGCTTGGACAGGGGTACCTACGAGCAGTACTTC
V: TRBV27; J: TRBJ1-2; size: .; D: .; CDR3: CASSLGENYGYTF; DNA: TGTGCCAGCAGTTTAGGGGAGAACTATGGCTACACCTTC
V: TRBV4-3; J: TRBJ2-3; size: .; D: TRBD1; CDR3: CASSQYRGTDTQYF; DNA: TGCGCCAGCAGCCAGTACAGGGGTACAGATACGCAGTATTTT
V: TRBV6-5; J: TRBJ2-7; size: .; D: .; CDR3: CARGRGTYEQYF; DNA: TGTGCCAGAGGGAGGGGGACCTACGAGCAGTACTTC
V: TRBV7-9; J: TRBJ2-1; size: .; D: TRBD2; CDR3: CASSSAMGLALYNEQFF; DNA: TGTGCCAGCAGCTCAGCCATGGGACTAGCTCTCTACAATGAGCAGTTCTTC
V: TRBV29-1; J: TRBJ1-1; size: .; D: TRBD1; CDR3: CSVQGRDTEAFF; DNA: TGCAGCGTACAGGGGAGGGACACTGAAGCTTTCTTT